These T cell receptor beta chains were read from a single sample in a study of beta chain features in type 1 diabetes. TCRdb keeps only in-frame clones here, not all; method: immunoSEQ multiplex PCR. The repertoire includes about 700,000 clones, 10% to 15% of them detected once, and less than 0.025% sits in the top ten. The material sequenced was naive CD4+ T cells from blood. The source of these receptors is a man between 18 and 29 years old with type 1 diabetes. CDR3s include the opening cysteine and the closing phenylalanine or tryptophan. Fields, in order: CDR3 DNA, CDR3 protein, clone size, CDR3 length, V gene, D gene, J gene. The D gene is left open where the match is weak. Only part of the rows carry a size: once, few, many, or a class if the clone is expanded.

CDR3 DNA: TGTGCCAGCAGAGACACTAATTCACCCCTCCACTTT; CDR3 protein: CASRDTNSPLHF; clone size: once; CDR3 length: 12; V gene: TRBV2; D gene: -; J gene: TRBJ1-6
CDR3 DNA: TGTGCCAGCAGCTTGGCTAGCGGGGGGTCCCGCTCCTACAATGAGCAGTTCTTC; CDR3 protein: CASSLASGGSRSYNEQFF; clone size: -; CDR3 length: 18; V gene: TRBV7-9; D gene: TRBD2; J gene: TRBJ2-1
CDR3 DNA: TGTGCCACCAGCAGAGGGGGACAGGGTGAAGTGACCCAGTACTTC; CDR3 protein: CATSRGGQGEVTQYF; clone size: -; CDR3 length: 15; V gene: TRBV15; D gene: TRBD1; J gene: TRBJ2-5
CDR3 DNA: TGTGCCAGCAAGTTTAGGGGGGATAATTCACCCCTCCACTTT; CDR3 protein: CASKFRGDNSPLHF; clone size: few; CDR3 length: 14; V gene: TRBV2; D gene: -; J gene: TRBJ1-6
CDR3 DNA: TGCGCCAGCAGCTTGGCGGGACAGCAAACGCCCGGGGAGCTGTTTTTT; CDR3 protein: CASSLAGQQTPGELFF; clone size: -; CDR3 length: 16; V gene: TRBV5-1; D gene: TRBD1; J gene: TRBJ2-2
CDR3 DNA: TGTGCCACCAGCAACGAGGAGGGTCAGCCCCAGCATTTT; CDR3 protein: CATSNEEGQPQHF; clone size: -; CDR3 length: 13; V gene: TRBV15; D gene: -; J gene: TRBJ1-5
CDR3 DNA: TGTGCCAGCAGTTACCATCAAGGACTAGCGGGGGATACGCAGTATTTT; CDR3 protein: CASSYHQGLAGDTQYF; clone size: -; CDR3 length: 16; V gene: TRBV6-5; D gene: TRBD2; J gene: TRBJ2-3
CDR3 DNA: TGTGCCAGCAGCTTAGGATATAGCGGGGGTACCTACGAGCAGTACTTC; CDR3 protein: CASSLGYSGGTYEQYF; clone size: -; CDR3 length: 16; V gene: TRBV7-2; D gene: TRBD2; J gene: TRBJ2-7
CDR3 DNA: TGTGCCAGCAGCTTATGGTCCAGGGAGATCGGAGATACGCAGTATTTT; CDR3 protein: CASSLWSREIGDTQYF; clone size: few; CDR3 length: 16; V gene: TRBV7-2; D gene: -; J gene: TRBJ2-3
CDR3 DNA: TGTGCCAGCAGCCGTGGACAGGGGGACAATCAGCCCCAGCATTTT; CDR3 protein: CASSRGQGDNQPQHF; clone size: -; CDR3 length: 15; V gene: TRBV7-9; D gene: TRBD1; J gene: TRBJ1-5
CDR3 DNA: TGCAGCGTTGAAGGTCTTCCGACAGGGTACGGCTATGGCTACACCTTC; CDR3 protein: CSVEGLPTGYGYGYTF; clone size: -; CDR3 length: 16; V gene: TRBV29-1; D gene: TRBD1; J gene: TRBJ1-2
CDR3 DNA: TGTGCCAGCAGTGTCCGGGATGCGCATTTT; CDR3 protein: CASSVRDAHF; clone size: -; CDR3 length: 10; V gene: TRBV2; D gene: -; J gene: TRBJ1-6
CDR3 DNA: TGTGCCAGCAGCGCTCAGGGGACCTCGAACACCGGGGAGCTGTTTTTT; CDR3 protein: CASSAQGTSNTGELFF; clone size: -; CDR3 length: 16; V gene: TRBV2; D gene: -; J gene: TRBJ2-2
CDR3 DNA: TGTGCCAGCAGCCCGCGACTAGCGGGGGGGGATACGCAGTATTTT; CDR3 protein: CASSPRLAGGDTQYF; clone size: few; CDR3 length: 15; V gene: TRBV9; D gene: TRBD2; J gene: TRBJ2-3
CDR3 DNA: TGTGCCATCAGTGAGGGGGGGTATGACATTCAGTACTTC; CDR3 protein: CAISEGGYDIQYF; clone size: few; CDR3 length: 13; V gene: TRBV10-3; D gene: -; J gene: TRBJ2-4
CDR3 DNA: TGTGCCAGCCTTTCAGGGGCTCAAGAGACCCAGTACTTC; CDR3 protein: CASLSGAQETQYF; clone size: -; CDR3 length: 13; V gene: TRBV6-1; D gene: -; J gene: TRBJ2-5
CDR3 DNA: TGCAGCGTTGGGGACGGAAACACCATATATTTT; CDR3 protein: CSVGDGNTIYF; clone size: -; CDR3 length: 11; V gene: TRBV29-1; D gene: -; J gene: TRBJ1-3
CDR3 DNA: TGTGCCAGCAGTTACGGACAGGCGACAACCGGGGAGCTGTTTTTT; CDR3 protein: CASSYGQATTGELFF; clone size: -; CDR3 length: 15; V gene: TRBV6-5; D gene: TRBD1; J gene: TRBJ2-2
CDR3 DNA: TGTGCCAGCAGCCAAGATGGCCTGGGAGGGGATACGCAGTATTTT; CDR3 protein: CASSQDGLGGDTQYF; clone size: many; CDR3 length: 15; V gene: TRBV4-2; D gene: TRBD2; J gene: TRBJ2-3
CDR3 DNA: TGTGCCAGCAGCTCGGGACTAGCGGGGGACTCCTTCACAGATACGCAGTATTTT; CDR3 protein: CASSSGLAGDSFTDTQYF; clone size: few; CDR3 length: 18; V gene: TRBV7-2; D gene: TRBD2; J gene: TRBJ2-3
CDR3 DNA: TGTGCCAGCAGTTACTCAAGACAGGGACTATACGAGCAGTACTTC; CDR3 protein: CASSYSRQGLYEQYF; clone size: few; CDR3 length: 15; V gene: TRBV6-5; D gene: -; J gene: TRBJ2-7
CDR3 DNA: TGTGCCAGCAGCTCGGGACAGCCTGGGGATGAGCAGTTCTTC; CDR3 protein: CASSSGQPGDEQFF; clone size: few; CDR3 length: 14; V gene: TRBV11-2; D gene: TRBD1; J gene: TRBJ2-1
CDR3 DNA: TGCGCCAGCAGCTCCACAGGGGGCGGTCAGCCCCAGCATTTT; CDR3 protein: CASSSTGGGQPQHF; clone size: few; CDR3 length: 14; V gene: TRBV4-1; D gene: TRBD1; J gene: TRBJ1-5
CDR3 DNA: TGTGCCAGCAGTTTGGGACAGGGCACTGAAGCTTTCTTT; CDR3 protein: CASSLGQGTEAFF; clone size: -; CDR3 length: 13; V gene: TRBV6-6; D gene: TRBD1; J gene: TRBJ1-1
CDR3 DNA: TGTGCCAGCATGGGAGGGGAGACCCAGTACTTC; CDR3 protein: CASMGGETQYF; clone size: few; CDR3 length: 11; V gene: TRBV2; D gene: TRBD2; J gene: TRBJ2-5
CDR3 DNA: TGTGCCAGTAGTTCCCAGGGGGTCCCGAGCACAGATACGCAGTATTTT; CDR3 protein: CASSSQGVPSTDTQYF; clone size: -; CDR3 length: 16; V gene: TRBV19; D gene: TRBD1; J gene: TRBJ2-3
CDR3 DNA: TGTGCCAGCATCAGGTTCAGGGGTTCTGGGGCCAACGTCCTGACTTTC; CDR3 protein: CASIRFRGSGANVLTF; clone size: few; CDR3 length: 16; V gene: TRBV2; D gene: -; J gene: TRBJ2-6
CDR3 DNA: TGTGCCAGCAGTTACCCTGGTGCTGAGCAGTTCTTC; CDR3 protein: CASSYPGAEQFF; clone size: -; CDR3 length: 12; V gene: TRBV6-6; D gene: -; J gene: TRBJ2-1
CDR3 DNA: TGTGCCAGCAGCCCCAATCCCGAAGGTACTGAAGCTTTCTTT; CDR3 protein: CASSPNPEGTEAFF; clone size: -; CDR3 length: 14; V gene: TRBV9; D gene: -; J gene: TRBJ1-1
CDR3 DNA: TGTGCCTGGACGCGTGGCTTGAACACTGAAGCTTTCTTT; CDR3 protein: CAWTRGLNTEAFF; clone size: few; CDR3 length: 13; V gene: TRBV30; D gene: -; J gene: TRBJ1-1
CDR3 DNA: TGTGCCAGCAGTTCCCGACAGACCTACGAGCAGTACTTC; CDR3 protein: CASSSRQTYEQYF; clone size: -; CDR3 length: 13; V gene: TRBV28; D gene: -; J gene: TRBJ2-7
CDR3 DNA: TGTGCCAGCAGCTTAGAATCCGGGACTGAAGCTTTCTTT; CDR3 protein: CASSLESGTEAFF; clone size: -; CDR3 length: 13; V gene: TRBV11-2; D gene: -; J gene: TRBJ1-1
CDR3 DNA: TGTGCCTGGAGTGTACTTATGGATTCACCCCTCCACTTT; CDR3 protein: CAWSVLMDSPLHF; clone size: -; CDR3 length: 13; V gene: TRBV30; D gene: -; J gene: TRBJ1-6
CDR3 DNA: TGTGCCACTTCCGACAGCCTTCCTTATGGCTACACCTTC; CDR3 protein: CATSDSLPYGYTF; clone size: few; CDR3 length: 13; V gene: TRBV19; D gene: -; J gene: TRBJ1-2
CDR3 DNA: TGTGCCAGCAGCCAATCAGTTGTCAGGGGTTATGAGCAGTTCTTC; CDR3 protein: CASSQSVVRGYEQFF; clone size: -; CDR3 length: 15; V gene: TRBV16; D gene: -; J gene: TRBJ2-1
CDR3 DNA: TGTGCCATCAGTGAGAACGCCGCGGGCACCGGGGAGCTGTTTTTT; CDR3 protein: CAISENAAGTGELFF; clone size: few; CDR3 length: 15; V gene: TRBV10-3; D gene: -; J gene: TRBJ2-2
CDR3 DNA: TGTGCCAGCATAGGGACAGTATTATCTGGGGCCAACGTCCTGACTTTC; CDR3 protein: CASIGTVLSGANVLTF; clone size: -; CDR3 length: 16; V gene: TRBV28; D gene: TRBD1; J gene: TRBJ2-6
CDR3 DNA: TGTGCCAGCAGTTTAGTGGCAGGGGTTTATGGCTACACCTTC; CDR3 protein: CASSLVAGVYGYTF; clone size: few; CDR3 length: 14; V gene: TRBV28; D gene: -; J gene: TRBJ1-2
CDR3 DNA: TGCGCCAGCAGTGAGCCCCAGACCCTTGGGCCCCAGCATTTT; CDR3 protein: CASSEPQTLGPQHF; clone size: -; CDR3 length: 14; V gene: TRBV10-1; D gene: -; J gene: TRBJ1-5
CDR3 DNA: TGTGCCAGCAGCGTAGCGTCCGGACCGCACACTGAAGCTTTCTTT; CDR3 protein: CASSVASGPHTEAFF; clone size: few; CDR3 length: 15; V gene: TRBV9; D gene: -; J gene: TRBJ1-1
CDR3 DNA: TGTGCCTGGAGTTTTACAGGGGGCACCTACAATGAGCAGTTCTTC; CDR3 protein: CAWSFTGGTYNEQFF; clone size: -; CDR3 length: 15; V gene: TRBV30; D gene: TRBD1; J gene: TRBJ2-1
CDR3 DNA: TGTGCCTGGAGTGTAGGGTGGGGGGACACAGATACGCAGTATTTT; CDR3 protein: CAWSVGWGDTDTQYF; clone size: -; CDR3 length: 15; V gene: TRBV30; D gene: -; J gene: TRBJ2-3
CDR3 DNA: TGTGCCAGCAGCTTAGTTTCTGTTGTATTAGCTGAAGCTTTCTTT; CDR3 protein: CASSLVSVVLAEAFF; clone size: -; CDR3 length: 15; V gene: TRBV11-2; D gene: -; J gene: TRBJ1-1
CDR3 DNA: TGTGCCAGCAGTGATCTGGGACAGGTGAACACAGATACGCAGTATTTT; CDR3 protein: CASSDLGQVNTDTQYF; clone size: -; CDR3 length: 16; V gene: TRBV6-1; D gene: TRBD1; J gene: TRBJ2-3